Given below is one T cell receptor (beta chain) in context. Its matching antigen is unknown. 5'RACE template switching with UMIs generated TCR beta cDNA. TCRdb re-called the 5' RACE reads and catalogs CDR3 proteins one per entry, DNA excluded. Recorded for this sample: some 340,000 distinct CDR3 sequences. The entry originates in a study of T cells expressing NK-cell markers. Overall study: Cells sorted as CD3+CD56+NKG2C+, CD3+CD56+NKG2C- and CD3+CD56-NKG2C+ T cells supplied the TCR beta repertoires. Study-wide findings and caveats: NKG2C+ dominant clonotypes from over five donors made up roughly 1.0-7.5% of CD8+ T cells. Also leading the CD3+CD56-NKG2C+ fraction in several donors were these clonotypes.

The CDR3 loop spans 19 amino acids. CDR1 and CDR2 (germline): SGHAT, FQDESV (reference sequence). The chain recombines TRBV11-1 with TRBJ2-3; the D call of TRBD2 rests on TCRdb alone, since no DNA is present to check it. The sequencing input was blood T cells: a sorted CD56 or NKG2C T cell subset, CD4+ or CD8+ T cells, or bulk PBMC T cells (not recorded which). This sequence was found in a man between 18 and 69 years old in good health. CDR3 in amino acids: CASSLTPSGGAFGTDTQYF. Based on the CDR3 plus reference TRBV11-1 and TRBJ2-3, the full variable domain is EAEVAQSPRYKITEKSQAVAFWCDPISGHATLYWYRQILGQGPELLVQFQDESVVDDSQLPKDRFSAERLKGVDSTLKIQPAELGDSAMYLCASSLTPSGGAFGTDTQYFGPGTRLTVL.